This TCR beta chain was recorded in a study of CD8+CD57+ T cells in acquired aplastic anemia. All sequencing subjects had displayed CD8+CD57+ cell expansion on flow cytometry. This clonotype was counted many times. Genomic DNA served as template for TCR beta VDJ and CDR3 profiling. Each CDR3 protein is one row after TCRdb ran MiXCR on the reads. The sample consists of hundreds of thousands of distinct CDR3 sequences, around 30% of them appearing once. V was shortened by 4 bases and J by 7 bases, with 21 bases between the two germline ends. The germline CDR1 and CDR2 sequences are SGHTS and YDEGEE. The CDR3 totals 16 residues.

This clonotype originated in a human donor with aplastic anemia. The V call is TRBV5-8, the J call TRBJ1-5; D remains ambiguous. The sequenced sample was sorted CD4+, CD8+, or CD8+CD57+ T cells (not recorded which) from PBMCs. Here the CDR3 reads CASSAERSGLNQPQHF. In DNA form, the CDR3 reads TGTGCCAGCAGCGCGGAAAGGAGTGGGCTGAACCAGCCCCAGCATTTT.